This T cell receptor (beta chain) stems from a study of OX40 agonist ivuxolimab in advanced cancers. About the research overall: Those treated in dose escalation had hepatocellular carcinoma, melanoma, renal cell cancer or head and neck cancer.

In the case of this clone: Antigen unknown.

Regarding the study as a whole: CD8+ T cells were the subset that, on average, had more expanded clones than CD4+.

Using immunoSEQ multiplex PCR, the repertoire was profiled, and TCRdb retains in-frame clones only, with some absent. The profile covers 55,000 to 60,000 clones, with approximately 93% appearing a single time and roughly 18% taken by the ten largest. Per germline, CDR1 MNHEY and CDR2 SVGAGI. V lost 8 bases and J 1 base, leaving 15 bases between the germline ends. This CDR3 is built from 14 residues. The V and J genes are TRBV6-5 and TRBJ2-7; weak D call: TRBD1 (6 bases). The sequencing used CD4+ or CD8+ T cells sorted from blood, collected in a trial of the OX40 agonist ivuxolimab. The sequence was obtained from an adult with an advanced solid tumor such as melanoma, head and neck, liver or kidney cancer. This chain's CDR3 is CASGPGALSYEQYF. In DNA form, the CDR3 reads TGTGCCAGCGGTCCAGGGGCCCTATCCTACGAGCAGTACTTC.